The 4 T cell receptor beta chains given below trace back to one sample, sequenced in a study of tumor and adjacent non-tumor tissue in lung cancer. The template was RNA from unsorted bulk tissue. TCRbeta libraries were built with three rounds of nested PCR, modified from ARM-PCR. In TCRdb, the multiplex PCR reads were re-called with MiXCR into one record per CDR3 protein. The data hold over 85,000 distinct CDR3 sequences, with over 75% observed a single time. The sequenced material came from lung tumor tissue. All receptors come from a man between 70 and 80 years old with non-small cell lung cancer.

On this clonotype itself: The junction shows a germline mismatch at one end, possibly a read error. This chain joins TRBV12-3 or TRBV12-4 and TRBJ1-1; TRBD1 matches 7 bases. The CDR3 sequence is 13 residues long. As DNA, the CDR3 is TGTGCCAGCAGTTTAGGTAGAGGGGGCGCGTCTCTCTTT. Translating gives CASSLGRGGASLF.

About this clonotype itself: The junction and the germline gene differ at one end; a read error may be behind it. V and J are TRBV12-3 or TRBV12-4 and TRBJ2-7; 8 bases line up with TRBD1. This CDR3 has 14 residues. The CDR3, as DNA: TGTGTCAGCAGTTTACGGACAGGGTTCTATGAGCAGTACTTC. This encodes CVSSLRTGFYEQYF.

About this clonotype itself: This may arise from a read error, as a much more abundant clone is one base away. This chain connects TRBV28 to TRBJ1-4; D might be TRBD1 (6 bases). The CDR3 contains 15 residues. Germline values: CDR1 MDHEN, CDR2 SYDVKM. The CDR3 protein is CASRARGYSNEKLIF. CDR3 DNA: TGTGCCAGCAGAGCAAGGGGGTATTCAAATGAAAAACTGATTTTT.

Concerning this clonotype: The junction shows a germline mismatch at one end, possibly a read error. The genes are TRBV11-2 and TRBJ2-5; D is unclear. The length of the CDR3 is 14 residues. Looked up from germline, CDR1 is SGHAT and CDR2 is FQNNGV. The CDR3 DNA reads TGTGCCAACAGCCAACCGGGTGGGAAAGAGACCCAGTACTTC. Its protein is CANSQPGGKETQYF.